The next 18 T cell receptor beta chains were all read from a single sample in a study of blood T cell repertoires in COVID-19. Using immunoSEQ multiplex PCR, the repertoire was profiled, and TCRdb retains in-frame clones only, with some absent. The sample shows under 300,000 clones, about 90% of them seen only once. The sequencing input was peripheral blood. Receptors were obtained from a woman in her twenties or thirties with COVID-19, enrolled during active disease.

V is TRBV2 and J is TRBJ2-2, with 9 bases that match TRBD2. Germline V gives CDR1 SNHLY, CDR2 FYNNEI. V trimming: 8 bases; J trimming: 0 bases; junction bases outside the gene matches: 4. The length of the CDR3 is 15 residues. The CDR3 protein is CASASSGANTGELFF. The DNA for the CDR3 is TGTGCCAGCGCATCTAGCGGGGCGAACACCGGGGAGCTGTTTTTT.

The V gene is TRBV27, the J gene TRBJ1-2; 8 nucleotides line up with TRBD1. The CDR3 covers 13 residues. Unmatched junction bases numbered 2, after V lost 4 bases and J lost 4 bases. Germline V gene lookup returns CDR1 MNHEY and CDR2 SMNVEV (reference sequence). The CDR3 nucleotides read TGTGCCAGCAGTTACGACAGGGGCTATGGCTACACCTTC. Translated: CASSYDRGYGYTF.

The V gene is TRBV6-4, the J gene TRBJ1-4; D possibly corresponds to TRBD1 (5 bases). The V gene's germline CDR1 is MRHNA and CDR2 SNTAGT. The CDR3 spans 13 residues. The V end lost 8 bases, the J end lost 3 bases, and 10 bases lay between the germline ends. CDR3 sequence reads: CASQAGPNEKLFF. In nucleotides, the CDR3 is TGTGCCAGCCAGGCGGGGCCTAATGAAAAACTGTTTTTT.

The V and J genes are TRBV30 and TRBJ2-7, with a possible D match to TRBD2 (6 bases). The V gene's germline CDR1 is GTSNPN and CDR2 SVGIG (reference sequence). The CDR3 length is 15 residues. V lost 4 bases and J lost 5, with 21 bases in between. The CDR3 nucleotides read TGTGCCTGGACCTTAATATGGGGGGAATTCCACGAGCAGTACTTC. It specifies CAWTLIWGEFHEQYF.

Only a few counts were recorded for this clone. The chain links TRBV5-8 to TRBJ1-1; D ambiguous. V lost 3 bases and J lost 5, with 8 bases in between. The CDR3 consists of 12 residues. Germline-derived CDR1 and CDR2 are SGHTS and YDEGEE. CDR3 residues: CASSWTGTEAFF. The DNA for the CDR3 is TGTGCCAGCAGCTGGACGGGGACTGAAGCTTTCTTT.

The chain carries TRBV6-1 and TRBJ2-2; 8 bases are a match to TRBD1. Germline CDR1 reads MNHNS; CDR2 reads SASEGT. With V trimmed by 3 bases and J by 0 bases, 3 bases remained unmatched. The CDR3 has 16 residues. CDR3 in amino acids: CASSESGGANTGELFF. The CDR3 DNA is TGTGCCAGCAGTGAGTCAGGGGGCGCGAACACCGGGGAGCTGTTTTTT.

V gene TRBV6-6 combines with J gene TRBJ1-1; a weak D match, TRBD1 (5 bases). CDR1 is MNHNY and CDR2 is SVGAGI in the germline V gene (reference sequence). The CDR3 sequence is 13 residues long. V lost 6 bases to trimming and J lost 1 base, with 9 bases between them. The CDR3 reads CASRPDRNTEAFF. The CDR3 DNA reads TGTGCCAGCAGACCCGACAGGAACACTGAAGCTTTCTTT.

The chain carries TRBV10-3 and TRBJ2-1, with TRBD1 identical over 9 bases. The length of the CDR3 is 15 residues. CDR1 and CDR2 (germline): ENHRY, SYGVKD. After removal of 3 bases from V and 7 bases from J, the junction contained 7 bases not matched to a gene. CDR3 in DNA: TGTGCCATCAGTGATACAGGGGGCTCGAAGAATGAGCAGTTCTTC. It specifies CAISDTGGSKNEQFF.

The V gene is TRBV2, the J gene TRBJ2-3, with TRBD2 matching over 8 bases. This CDR3 region has 15 residues. V was pared by 7 bases and J by 0 bases, with 6 bases of the junction left unmatched. CDR1 SNHLY and CDR2 FYNNEI come from the germline V gene. CDR3 loop: CASKQERGSTDTQYF. The CDR3 bases are TGTGCCAGCAAACAGGAGCGGGGGAGCACAGATACGCAGTATTTT.

The chain joins TRBV19 to TRBJ1-1; D is unclear. The CDR3 runs 15 residues. Germline CDR1 is LNHDA and CDR2 is SQIVND (reference sequence). Deletions cut 0 bases from V and 4 bases from J, with 12 bases between. In DNA, the CDR3 is TGTGCCAGTAGTATAGAGCGGGTCTTGGCCACTGAAGCTTTCTTT. It specifies CASSIERVLATEAFF.

This chain joins TRBV2 and TRBJ2-2, with TRBD1 matching 10 bases. CDR1 and CDR2 (germline): SNHLY, FYNNEI. The CDR3 runs 15 residues. With V trimmed by 6 bases and J by 5 bases, 6 bases remained unmatched. CDR3 bases: TGTGCCAGCAGGGGACAGGGGCTCCATACCGGGGAGCTGTTTTTT. Its protein is CASRGQGLHTGELFF.

This clone is a singleton in its sample. This chain connects TRBV29-1 to TRBJ1-2; tentative D call: TRBD1 (6 bases). The length of the CDR3 is 16 residues. Germline V gene lookup returns CDR1 SQVTM and CDR2 ANQGSEA. The V end lost 3 bases, the J end lost 0 bases, and 17 bases lay between the germline ends. The CDR3 DNA reads as TGCAGCGTTGATCGGGTCAGGGGCGAATCTAACTATGGCTACACCTTC. It specifies CSVDRVRGESNYGYTF.

The V and J genes are TRBV29-1 and TRBJ2-5; D might be TRBD2 (6 bases). This CDR3 region has 13 residues. In germline, CDR1 is SQVTM, CDR2 ANQGSEA. V lost 4 bases to trimming and J lost 4 bases, with 13 bases between them. CDR3 coding DNA: TGCAGCGTTGGTCTAGCGTTGCGAGAGACCCAGTACTTC. The encoded protein is CSVGLALRETQYF.

This chain connects TRBV19 to TRBJ1-5, with D possibly being TRBD1 (5 bases). Deletions cut 3 bases from V and 3 bases from J, with 12 bases between. The CDR3 spans 15 residues. Looked up from germline, CDR1 is LNHDA and CDR2 is SQIVND (reference sequence). CDR3: CASSIQGGINQPQHF. CDR3 coding DNA: TGTGCCAGTAGTATCCAGGGTGGTATCAATCAGCCCCAGCATTTT. Drawing the rest from reference TRBV19 and TRBJ1-5, the complete variable domain is DGGITQSPKYLFRKEGQNVTLSCEQNLNHDAMYWYRQDPGQGLRLIYYSQIVNDFQKGDIAEGYSVSREKKESFPLTVTSAQKNPTAFYLCASSIQGGINQPQHFGDGTRLSIL.

The gene calls are TRBV2 and TRBJ2-5; D perhaps matches TRBD1 (6 bases). The CDR3 is 15 residues long. The V end lost 8 bases, the J end lost 6 bases, and 22 bases lay between the germline ends. The V gene's germline CDR1 is SNHLY and CDR2 FYNNEI. This CDR3 is CASPGSRGSVKTQYF. CDR3 nucleotide sequence: TGTGCCAGCCCGGGTTCGAGGGGGTCAGTTAAGACCCAGTACTTC.

In nucleotides, the CDR3 is TGTGCCAGCAGCTTGGGAGTGAACACTGAAGCTTTCTTT. This codes for CASSLGVNTEAFF. V usage is TRBV5-5 and J usage is TRBJ1-1; the D is unclear. CDR3 length: 13 residues. Germline V gene lookup returns CDR1 SGHKS and CDR2 YYEKEE (reference sequence). Between the trimmed V and J ends, which lost 0 bases and 0 bases, there was a span of 3 bases.

The rearrangement links TRBV29-1 to TRBJ2-3; a weak D match, TRBD1 (6 bases). There are 12 residues in the CDR3. Trimming stripped 6 bases from V and 1 base from J, with 8 bases between. In germline, CDR1 is SQVTM, CDR2 ANQGSEA. The CDR3: CSVNRGTDTQYF. The DNA for the CDR3 is TGCAGCGTCAACAGGGGCACAGATACGCAGTATTTT.

The chain links TRBV2 to TRBJ2-7, with D possibly TRBD1 on 7 matching bases. Germline assignment: CDR1 SNHLY and CDR2 FYNNEI. Trimming pared 7 bases from V and 3 bases from J, leaving 13 bases between. This CDR3 region has 13 residues. CDR3 in amino acids: CASIGGGDYEQYF. The CDR3 bases are TGTGCCAGCATAGGGGGCGGGGACTACGAGCAGTACTTC.